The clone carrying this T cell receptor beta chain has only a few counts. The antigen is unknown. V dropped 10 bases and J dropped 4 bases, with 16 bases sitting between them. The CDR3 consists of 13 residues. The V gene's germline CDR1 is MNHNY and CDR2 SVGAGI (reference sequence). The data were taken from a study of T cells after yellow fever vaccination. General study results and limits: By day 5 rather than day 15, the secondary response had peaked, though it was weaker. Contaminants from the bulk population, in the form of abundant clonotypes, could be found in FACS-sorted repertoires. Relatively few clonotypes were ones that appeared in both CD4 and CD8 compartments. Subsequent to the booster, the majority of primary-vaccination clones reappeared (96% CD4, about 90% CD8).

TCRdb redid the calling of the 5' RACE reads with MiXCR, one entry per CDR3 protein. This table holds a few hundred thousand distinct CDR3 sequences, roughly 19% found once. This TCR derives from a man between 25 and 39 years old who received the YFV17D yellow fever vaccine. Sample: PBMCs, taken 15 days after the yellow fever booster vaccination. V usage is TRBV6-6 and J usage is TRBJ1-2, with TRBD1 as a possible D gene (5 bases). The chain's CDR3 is CATGAGSIYGYTF. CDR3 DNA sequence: TGTGCCACCGGGGCAGGGTCGATCTATGGCTACACCTTC.